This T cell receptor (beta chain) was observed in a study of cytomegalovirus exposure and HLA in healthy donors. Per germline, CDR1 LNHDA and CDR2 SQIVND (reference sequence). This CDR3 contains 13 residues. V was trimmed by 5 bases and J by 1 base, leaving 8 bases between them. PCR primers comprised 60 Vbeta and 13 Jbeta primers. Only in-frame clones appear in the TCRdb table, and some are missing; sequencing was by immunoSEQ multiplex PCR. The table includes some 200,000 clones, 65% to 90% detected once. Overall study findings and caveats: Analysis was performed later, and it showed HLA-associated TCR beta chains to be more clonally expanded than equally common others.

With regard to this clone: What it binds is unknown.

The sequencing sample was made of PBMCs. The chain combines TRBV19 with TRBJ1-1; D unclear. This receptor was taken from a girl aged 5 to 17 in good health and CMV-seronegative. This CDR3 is CASSSEANTEAFF. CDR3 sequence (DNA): TGTGCCAGTAGTTCCGAGGCGAACACTGAAGCTTTCTTT.